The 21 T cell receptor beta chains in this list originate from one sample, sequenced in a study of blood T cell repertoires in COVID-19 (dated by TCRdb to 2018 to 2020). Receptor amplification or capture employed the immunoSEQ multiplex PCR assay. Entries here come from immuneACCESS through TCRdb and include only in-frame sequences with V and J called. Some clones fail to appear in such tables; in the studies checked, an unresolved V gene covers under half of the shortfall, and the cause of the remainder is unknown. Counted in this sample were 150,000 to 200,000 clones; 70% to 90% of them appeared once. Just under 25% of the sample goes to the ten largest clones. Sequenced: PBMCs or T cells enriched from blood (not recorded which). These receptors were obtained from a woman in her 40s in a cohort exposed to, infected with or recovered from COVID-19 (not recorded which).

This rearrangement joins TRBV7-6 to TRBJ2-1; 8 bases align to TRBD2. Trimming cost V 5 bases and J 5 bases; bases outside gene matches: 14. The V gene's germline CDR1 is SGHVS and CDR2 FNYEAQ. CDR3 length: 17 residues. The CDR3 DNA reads TGTGCCAGCAGCCCCTCTGTGCAGCGGGAGATCCACAATGAGCAGTTCTTC. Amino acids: CASSPSVQREIHNEQFF.

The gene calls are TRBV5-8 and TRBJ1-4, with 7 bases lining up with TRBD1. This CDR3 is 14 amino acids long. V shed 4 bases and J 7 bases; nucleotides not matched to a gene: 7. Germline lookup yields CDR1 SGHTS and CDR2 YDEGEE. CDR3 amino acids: CASSPGTVGEKLFF. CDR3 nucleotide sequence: TGTGCCAGCAGCCCCGGGACAGTGGGTGAAAAACTGTTTTTT.

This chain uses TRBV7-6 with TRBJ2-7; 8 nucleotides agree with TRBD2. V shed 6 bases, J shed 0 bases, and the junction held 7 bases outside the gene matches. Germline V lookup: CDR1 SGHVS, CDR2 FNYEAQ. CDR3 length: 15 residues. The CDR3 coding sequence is TGTGCCAGCAGTCAGGACGGGAGGGTCTCCTACGAGCAGTACTTC. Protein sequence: CASSQDGRVSYEQYF.

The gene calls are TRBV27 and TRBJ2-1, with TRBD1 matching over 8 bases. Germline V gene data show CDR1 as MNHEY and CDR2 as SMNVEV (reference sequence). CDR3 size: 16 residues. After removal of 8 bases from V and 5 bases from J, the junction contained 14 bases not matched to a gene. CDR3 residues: CASAGFRTGGNNEQFF. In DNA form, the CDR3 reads TGTGCCAGCGCCGGATTCCGAACAGGGGGGAACAATGAGCAGTTCTTC.

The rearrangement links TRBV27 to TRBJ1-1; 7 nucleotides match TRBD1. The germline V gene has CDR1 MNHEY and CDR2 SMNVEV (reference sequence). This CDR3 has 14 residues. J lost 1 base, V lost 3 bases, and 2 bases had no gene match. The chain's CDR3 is CASSLHRGNTEAFF. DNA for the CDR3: TGTGCCAGCAGTTTGCACAGGGGGAACACTGAAGCTTTCTTT.

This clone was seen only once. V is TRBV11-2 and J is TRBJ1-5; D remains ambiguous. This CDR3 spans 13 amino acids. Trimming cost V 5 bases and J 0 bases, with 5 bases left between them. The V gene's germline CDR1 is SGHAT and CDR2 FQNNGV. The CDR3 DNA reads TGTGCCAGCAGCACCTATAGCAATCAGCCCCAGCATTTT. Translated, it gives CASSTYSNQPQHF.

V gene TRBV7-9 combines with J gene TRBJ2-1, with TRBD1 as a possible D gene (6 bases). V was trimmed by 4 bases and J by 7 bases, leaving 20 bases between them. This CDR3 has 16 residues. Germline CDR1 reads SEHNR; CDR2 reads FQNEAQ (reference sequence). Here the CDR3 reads CASSSLELTGSNEQFF. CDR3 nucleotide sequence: TGTGCCAGCAGCTCGCTCGAACTAACAGGGAGTAATGAGCAGTTCTTC.

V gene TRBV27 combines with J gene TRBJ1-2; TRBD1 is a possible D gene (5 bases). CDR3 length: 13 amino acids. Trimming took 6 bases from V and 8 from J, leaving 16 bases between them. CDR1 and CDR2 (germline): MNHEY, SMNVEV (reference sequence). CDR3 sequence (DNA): TGTGCCAGCAGCCCAGGGTCTGGTTACGGCTACACCTTC. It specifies CASSPGSGYGYTF.

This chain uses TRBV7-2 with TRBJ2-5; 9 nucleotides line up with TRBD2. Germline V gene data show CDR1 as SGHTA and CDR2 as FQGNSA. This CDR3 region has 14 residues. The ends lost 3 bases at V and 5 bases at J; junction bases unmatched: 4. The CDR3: CASSLGLALETQYF. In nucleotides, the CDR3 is TGTGCCAGCAGCTTGGGACTAGCTTTGGAGACCCAGTACTTC.

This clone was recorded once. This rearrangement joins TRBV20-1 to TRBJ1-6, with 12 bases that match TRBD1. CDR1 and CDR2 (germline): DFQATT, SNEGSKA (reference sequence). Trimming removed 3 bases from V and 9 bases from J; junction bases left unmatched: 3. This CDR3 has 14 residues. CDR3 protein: CSASRDRGLSPLHF. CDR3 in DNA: TGCAGTGCTAGTCGGGACAGGGGGCTTTCACCCCTCCACTTT.

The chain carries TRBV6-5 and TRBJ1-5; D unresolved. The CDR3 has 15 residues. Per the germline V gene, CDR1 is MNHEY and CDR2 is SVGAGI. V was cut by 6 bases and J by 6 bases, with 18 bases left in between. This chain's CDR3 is CASRGPPQRGQPQHF. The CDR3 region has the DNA TGTGCCAGCAGGGGTCCTCCCCAGCGCGGTCAGCCCCAGCATTTT.

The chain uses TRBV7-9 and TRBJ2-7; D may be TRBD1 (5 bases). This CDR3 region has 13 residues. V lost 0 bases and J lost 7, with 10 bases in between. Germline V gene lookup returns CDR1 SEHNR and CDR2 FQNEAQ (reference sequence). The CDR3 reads CASSLALGAEQYF. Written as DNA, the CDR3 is TGTGCCAGCAGCTTAGCTTTAGGGGCGGAGCAGTACTTC.

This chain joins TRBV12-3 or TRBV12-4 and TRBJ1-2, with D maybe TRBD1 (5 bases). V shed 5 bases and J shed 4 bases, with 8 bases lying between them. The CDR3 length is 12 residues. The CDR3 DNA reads TGTGCCAGCAGTGCAGACAGCTATGGCTACACCTTC. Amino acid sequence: CASSADSYGYTF.

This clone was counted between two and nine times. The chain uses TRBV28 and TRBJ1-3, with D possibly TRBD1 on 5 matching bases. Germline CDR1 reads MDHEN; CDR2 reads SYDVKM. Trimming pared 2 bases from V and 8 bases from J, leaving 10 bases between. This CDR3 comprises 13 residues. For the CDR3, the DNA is TGTGCCAGCAGTTTAAAGGGGCTACACACCATATATTTT. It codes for CASSLKGLHTIYF.

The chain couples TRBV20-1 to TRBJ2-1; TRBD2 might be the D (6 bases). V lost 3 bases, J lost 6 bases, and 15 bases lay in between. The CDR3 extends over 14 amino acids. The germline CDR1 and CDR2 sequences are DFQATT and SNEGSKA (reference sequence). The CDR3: CSASLLASFNEQFF. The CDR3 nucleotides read TGCAGTGCTAGTTTACTAGCTAGTTTCAATGAGCAGTTCTTC.

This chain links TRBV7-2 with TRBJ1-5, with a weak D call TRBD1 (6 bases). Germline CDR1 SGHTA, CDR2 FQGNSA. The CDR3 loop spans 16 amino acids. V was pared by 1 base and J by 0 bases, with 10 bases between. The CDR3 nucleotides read TGTGCCAGCAGCTTAGAATCGGGACATAGCAATCAGCCCCAGCATTTT. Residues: CASSLESGHSNQPQHF.

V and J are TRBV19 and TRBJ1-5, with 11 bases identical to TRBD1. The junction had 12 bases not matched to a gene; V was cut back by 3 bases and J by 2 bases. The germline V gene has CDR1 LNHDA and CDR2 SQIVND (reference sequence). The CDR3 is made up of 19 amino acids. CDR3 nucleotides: TGTGCCAGTAGTATGGGGACCGGGACAGGGGGATGGGGCAATCAGCCCCAGCATTTT. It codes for CASSMGTGTGGWGNQPQHF. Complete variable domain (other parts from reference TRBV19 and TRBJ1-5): DGGITQSPKYLFRKEGQNVTLSCEQNLNHDAMYWYRQDPGQGLRLIYYSQIVNDFQKGDIAEGYSVSREKKESFPLTVTSAQKNPTAFYLCASSMGTGTGGWGNQPQHFGDGTRLSIL.

The CDR3 DNA sequence: TGTGCCAGCAGCCTCAATTTTCAGGGGGACGAGCAGTACTTC. It specifies CASSLNFQGDEQYF. The rearrangement joins TRBV7-6 to TRBJ2-7; 7 bases map to TRBD1. The germline V gene encodes CDR1 SGHVS and CDR2 FNYEAQ. V trimming: 5 bases; J trimming: 5 bases; junction bases outside the gene matches: 9. This CDR3 has 14 amino acids.

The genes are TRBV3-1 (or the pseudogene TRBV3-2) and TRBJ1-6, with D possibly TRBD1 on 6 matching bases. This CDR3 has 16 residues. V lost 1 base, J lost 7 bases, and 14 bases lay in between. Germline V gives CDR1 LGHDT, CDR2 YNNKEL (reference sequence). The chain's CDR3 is CASSQGLGARNSPLHF. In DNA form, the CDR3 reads TGTGCCAGCAGCCAAGGGTTGGGGGCCAGAAATTCACCCCTCCACTTT.

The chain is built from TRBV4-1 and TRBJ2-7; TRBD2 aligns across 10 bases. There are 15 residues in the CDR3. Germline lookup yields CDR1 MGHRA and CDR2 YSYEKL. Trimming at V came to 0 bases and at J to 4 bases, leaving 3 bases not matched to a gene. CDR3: CASSQESSGRYEQYF. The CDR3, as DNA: TGCGCCAGCAGCCAAGAGTCTAGCGGGAGATACGAGCAGTACTTC.

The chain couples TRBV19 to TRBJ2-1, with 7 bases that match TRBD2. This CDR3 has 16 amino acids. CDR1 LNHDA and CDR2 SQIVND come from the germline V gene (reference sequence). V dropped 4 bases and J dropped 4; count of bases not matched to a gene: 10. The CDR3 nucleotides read TGTGCCAGTAGTAGGCTAGCGGTAGTCGGTTACAATGAGCAGTTCTTC. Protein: CASSRLAVVGYNEQFF.